This TCR beta chain came from a study of blood T cells in healthy people across ages. General observations from the study: TCR beta diversity, measured per million T cells, fell in a roughly linear way with age. Using unsorted PBMCs precluded a conclusive naive versus antigen-experienced comparison. Percentage of naive T cells showed a strong correlation with TCR beta diversity.

As concerns this clonotype: Its antigen is as yet unknown.

Sample-barcoded 5' priming and a J-beta primer mix drove a second PCR of roughly 6 to 12 cycles. Each cDNA was tagged by a template-switch adaptor containing 12 random nucleotides. TCRdb reprocessed the 5' RACE reads via MiXCR and lists one record per CDR3 protein. The repertoire holds about 1.6 million distinct CDR3 sequences, with approximately 32% as singletons. The sample comprised blood. This TCR derives from a woman under 40 in good health.

CDR3 region: CASSLTRLAEAQETQYF. The CDR3 DNA is TGCGCCAGCAGCTTGACAAGACTAGCGGAGGCCCAAGAGACCCAGTACTTC. The V and J genes are TRBV5-1 and TRBJ2-5; 9 nucleotides agree with TRBD2. After removal of 1 base from V and 1 base from J, the junction contained 8 bases not matched to a gene. Per the germline V gene, CDR1 is SGHRS and CDR2 is YFSETQ. The CDR3 is 17 residues long. The variable domain in full, with the rest retrieved from reference TRBV5-1 and TRBJ2-5, is KAGVTQTPRYLIKTRGQQVTLSCSPISGHRSVSWYQQTPGQGLQFLFEYFSETQRNKGNFPGRFSGRQFSNSRSEMNVSTLELGDSALYLCASSLTRLAEAQETQYFGPGTRLLVL.